The rows below give T cell receptor beta chains drawn from one sample of a study of blood T cell repertoires in COVID-19. Only in-frame clones appear in the TCRdb table, and some are missing; sequencing was by immunoSEQ multiplex PCR. The data hold 180,000 or so clones, with about 80% observed a single time. Material for sequencing was peripheral blood. The receptors come from a human donor with acute or convalescent COVID-19. The donor label of this sample is uncertain. The CDR3 runs from the conserved cysteine through the conserved F or W. The order of the fields is J gene, V gene, clone size, D gene, CDR3 protein, CDR3 DNA. A D gene is named only where the DNA matches it firmly. The size entry is marked missing in some rows and otherwise reads once, few, many or a size class.

j_call: TRBJ2-2
v_call: TRBV4-1
clone_size: -
d_call: -
cdr3_aa: CASSQAPGVTGELFF
cdr3_nt: TGCGCCAGCAGCCAAGCTCCGGGGGTCACCGGGGAGCTGTTTTTT

j_call: TRBJ1-6
v_call: TRBV6-5
clone_size: -
d_call: -
cdr3_aa: CASSLGQPDWSLHF
cdr3_nt: TGTGCCAGCAGTCTAGGACAGCCCGATTGGTCCCTCCACTTT

j_call: TRBJ2-7
v_call: TRBV10-3
clone_size: -
d_call: -
cdr3_aa: CAISRQTASSEQYF
cdr3_nt: TGTGCCATCAGTCGACAGACAGCGTCTAGCGAGCAGTACTTC

j_call: TRBJ2-5
v_call: TRBV5-6
clone_size: -
d_call: -
cdr3_aa: CASSPLTGDETQYF
cdr3_nt: TGTGCCAGCAGCCCACTGACAGGAGATGAGACCCAGTACTTC

j_call: TRBJ2-7
v_call: TRBV6-5
clone_size: -
d_call: TRBD1
cdr3_aa: CASSSITGANEQYF
cdr3_nt: TGTGCCAGCAGTTCGATTACAGGGGCCAACGAGCAGTACTTC

j_call: TRBJ2-1
v_call: TRBV5-5
clone_size: -
d_call: -
cdr3_aa: CASSLILRNEQFF
cdr3_nt: TGTGCCAGCAGCTTAATTCTGCGCAATGAGCAGTTCTTC

j_call: TRBJ2-7
v_call: TRBV5-1
clone_size: -
d_call: -
cdr3_aa: CASSLRPGVGEQYF
cdr3_nt: TGCGCCAGCAGCTTGCGACCGGGGGTGGGGGAGCAGTACTTC

j_call: TRBJ2-5
v_call: TRBV7-8
clone_size: -
d_call: TRBD1
cdr3_aa: CASSPTGADETQYF
cdr3_nt: TGTGCCAGCAGCCCTACAGGGGCTGATGAGACCCAGTACTTC

j_call: TRBJ2-2
v_call: TRBV11-3
clone_size: -
d_call: TRBD2
cdr3_aa: CASSLVAGGGNTGELFF
cdr3_nt: TGTGCCAGCAGCTTAGTAGCGGGAGGAGGGAACACCGGGGAGCTGTTTTTT

j_call: TRBJ2-5
v_call: TRBV30
clone_size: -
d_call: TRBD1
cdr3_aa: CAWSAGQGGPETQYF
cdr3_nt: TGTGCCTGGAGTGCCGGACAGGGAGGACCAGAGACCCAGTACTTC

j_call: TRBJ2-7
v_call: TRBV15
clone_size: -
d_call: -
cdr3_aa: CATSRGGTEYEQYF
cdr3_nt: TGTGCCACCAGCAGGGGCGGGACAGAATACGAGCAGTACTTC

j_call: TRBJ1-2
v_call: TRBV15
clone_size: once
d_call: -
cdr3_aa: CATSTPRGYGYTF
cdr3_nt: TGTGCCACCAGCACCCCTAGAGGGTATGGCTACACCTTC

j_call: TRBJ2-3
v_call: TRBV21-1
clone_size: -
d_call: -
cdr3_aa: CASSKGLRGTDTQYF
cdr3_nt: TGTGCCAGCAGCAAGGGACTGCGGGGCACAGATACGCAGTATTTT

j_call: TRBJ2-7
v_call: TRBV7-9
clone_size: few
d_call: TRBD1
cdr3_aa: CASSSTGAPSYEQYF
cdr3_nt: TGTGCCAGCAGCTCCACAGGGGCCCCTTCCTACGAGCAGTACTTC

j_call: TRBJ1-1
v_call: TRBV6-5
clone_size: -
d_call: -
cdr3_aa: CASSREGQLNTEAFF
cdr3_nt: TGTGCCAGCAGCCGGGAGGGACAATTGAACACTGAAGCTTTCTTT

j_call: TRBJ1-6
v_call: TRBV6-6
clone_size: -
d_call: -
cdr3_aa: CATLGGSSYNSPLHF
cdr3_nt: TGTGCCACCTTAGGGGGAAGCTCCTATAATTCACCCCTCCACTTT

j_call: TRBJ2-3
v_call: TRBV5-1
clone_size: -
d_call: TRBD1
cdr3_aa: CASSWTGSGDTQYF
cdr3_nt: TGCGCCAGCAGCTGGACAGGGTCCGGGGATACGCAGTATTTT

j_call: TRBJ1-2
v_call: TRBV12-3/TRBV12-4
clone_size: -
d_call: TRBD1
cdr3_aa: CASSFDRGHGYTF
cdr3_nt: TGTGCCAGCAGTTTTGACAGGGGCCATGGCTACACCTTC

j_call: TRBJ1-5
v_call: TRBV19
clone_size: -
d_call: -
cdr3_aa: CASRWQALDQPQHF
cdr3_nt: TGTGCCAGTAGATGGCAGGCCCTCGATCAGCCCCAGCATTTT

j_call: TRBJ1-6
v_call: TRBV6-1
clone_size: -
d_call: -
cdr3_aa: CASSEGPSYNSPLHF
cdr3_nt: TGTGCCAGCAGTGAAGGACCTAGCTATAATTCACCCCTCCACTTT